This record concerns one TCR beta chain sequence. This entry belongs to a study of blood T cell repertoires in COVID-19. V lost 7 bases to trimming and J lost 1 base, with 14 bases between them. The germline V gene encodes CDR1 LGHDT and CDR2 YNNKEL (reference sequence). The CDR3 spans 15 residues. Source study methods: Estimated nucleated cell counts came from reference gene primer amplification. Produced via immunoSEQ multiplex PCR; TCRdb's table is partial and in-frame only. V and J calls plus clone size are reproduced from that table; the DNA served to infer D and trimming. The table records under 300,000 clones, 80% to 90% of them present only once.

This receptor was identified in a woman aged 70-85 years with acute or convalescent COVID-19. The V and J genes are TRBV3-1 (or the pseudogene TRBV3-2) and TRBJ2-1, with a weak D call TRBD1 (6 bases). Sequences were obtained from peripheral blood. CDR3 in DNA: TGTGCCAGCACCTTAGCAGGGGCGTCCTACAATGAGCAGTTCTTC. It translates to CASTLAGASYNEQFF.